This T cell receptor beta chain is drawn from a study of T cell repertoires in ileal Crohn's disease. Across the study: At surgery, around 40% of patients smoked, with median disease duration about eight years. Every patient was operated on for stricturing (about 60%) or penetrating (39%) complications.

The assay was immunoSEQ multiplex PCR, and TCRdb's table has in-frame clones only and misses some. The sample has about 18,000 clones; about 80% are singletons. The CDR3 totals 15 residues. Germline loops: CDR1 LNHDA, CDR2 SQIVND (reference sequence). The V and J ends lost 10 bases and 3 bases, in that order; junction bases with no gene match: 14. Stated time point: inflamed ileum from the surgical specimen. Input material: ileal tissue. The receptor comes from an adult with Crohn's disease. The genes are TRBV19 and TRBJ2-7; 8 nucleotides align to TRBD1. In DNA, the CDR3 is TGTGCCACCGAGACCGGGACAGGCTTACACTACGAGCAGTACTTC. This sequence encodes CATETGTGLHYEQYF. The full variable domain, its missing parts supplied by reference TRBV19 and TRBJ2-7, is DGGITQSPKYLFRKEGQNVTLSCEQNLNHDAMYWYRQDPGQGLRLIYYSQIVNDFQKGDIAEGYSVSREKKESFPLTVTSAQKNPTAFYLCATETGTGLHYEQYFGPGTRLTVT.